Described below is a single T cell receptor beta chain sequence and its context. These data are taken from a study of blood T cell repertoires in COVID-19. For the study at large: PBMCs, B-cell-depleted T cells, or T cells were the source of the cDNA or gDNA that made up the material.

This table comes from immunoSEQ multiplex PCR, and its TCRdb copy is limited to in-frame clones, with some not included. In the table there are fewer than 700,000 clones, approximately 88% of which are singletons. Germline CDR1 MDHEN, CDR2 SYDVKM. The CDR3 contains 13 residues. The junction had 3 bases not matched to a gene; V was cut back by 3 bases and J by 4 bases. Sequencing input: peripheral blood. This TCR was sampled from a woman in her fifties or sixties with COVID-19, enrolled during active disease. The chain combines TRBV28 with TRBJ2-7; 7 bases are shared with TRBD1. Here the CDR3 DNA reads TGTGCCAGCAGTTTTAACAGGGGTTACGAGCAGTACTTC. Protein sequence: CASSFNRGYEQYF.